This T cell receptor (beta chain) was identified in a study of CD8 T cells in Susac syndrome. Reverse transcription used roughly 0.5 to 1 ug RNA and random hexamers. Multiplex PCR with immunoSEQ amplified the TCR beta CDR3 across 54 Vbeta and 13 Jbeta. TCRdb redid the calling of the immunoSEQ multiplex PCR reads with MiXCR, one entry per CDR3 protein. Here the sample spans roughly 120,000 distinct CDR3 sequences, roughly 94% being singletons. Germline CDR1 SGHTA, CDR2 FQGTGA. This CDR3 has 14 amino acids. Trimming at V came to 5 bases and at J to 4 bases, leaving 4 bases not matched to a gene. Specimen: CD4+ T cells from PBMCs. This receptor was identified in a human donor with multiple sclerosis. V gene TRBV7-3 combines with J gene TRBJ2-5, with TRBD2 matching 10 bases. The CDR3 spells CASSKSGGVETQYF. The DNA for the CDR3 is TGTGCCAGCAGCAAAAGCGGGGGGGTAGAGACCCAGTACTTC.